This section outlines one TCR beta chain sequence together with its context. The study ran its PCR with 60 Vbeta and 13 Jbeta primers. Data came from immunoSEQ multiplex PCR; TCRdb stores just in-frame clones and leaves some out. This sample yields about 190,000 clones, of which 79% are seen a single time; roughly 1.6% belongs to the top ten. This record belongs to a study of cytomegalovirus exposure and HLA in healthy donors. The CDR3 covers 15 residues. Germline V gives CDR1 MDHEN, CDR2 SYDVKM. J gave up 0 bases and V 10 bases, and 10 bases lay outside the gene matches. The TCR originated in a woman aged 18-30 years in good health and CMV-seronegative. The chain employs TRBV28 and TRBJ1-1; 8 bases match TRBD1. What was sequenced was PBMCs. CDR3 bases: TGTGCCACCTTAAGTTGGACAGGGTTGAACACTGAAGCTTTCTTT. It encodes CATLSWTGLNTEAFF.